This T cell receptor (beta chain) was sequenced during a study of shared clonotypes between healthy human individuals. This clone was recorded once. Antigen unknown. V lost 6 bases and J lost 6; bases outside the gene matches: 5. This CDR3 has 12 residues. Looked up from germline, CDR1 is SQVTM and CDR2 is ANQGSEA. At a deep level, the assay was run. Sequencing used immunoSEQ multiplex PCR; TCRdb keeps in-frame clones, though not all of them. The sample contains some 320,000 clones, around 86% of which appear only once. Healthy HIV-negative adults without recent acute infections or vaccinations served as donors. General study results and limits: Sequencing of the sorted subsets was shown by rarefaction to be incomplete despite large depth.

The receptor comes from a man between 18 and 35 years old in good health. The sequencing sample was made of memory CD8+ T cells sorted from blood. The subset: CD45RO+ cells pooled with CCR7-negative TemRA cells. The chain couples TRBV29-1 to TRBJ1-1; 9 bases are shared with TRBD1. CDR3 protein: CSVPQGASEAFF. The CDR3 coding sequence is TGCAGCGTGCCACAGGGGGCATCTGAAGCTTTCTTT.